These 21 T cell receptor beta chains share one sample of origin, sequenced in a study of radiotherapy plus CTLA-4 blockade in lung cancer. The table came from immunoSEQ multiplex PCR; TCRdb's copy has only in-frame clones and leaves some out. In the table there are about 38,000 clones, about 80% of which are singletons. The material was peripheral blood, obtained from a patient treated with radiotherapy plus ipilimumab. All receptors come from a human donor with non-small cell lung cancer who had stable disease on radiotherapy plus ipilimumab.

This clone was recorded a few times. This chain joins TRBV2 and TRBJ2-5; 7 positions match TRBD1. V gave up 7 bases and J gave up 1 base; unmatched junction bases: 6. The CDR3 contains 14 residues. Germline CDR1 and CDR2: SNHLY and FYNNEI. CDR3 coding DNA: TGTGCCAGCAAGCCCGGGACAGTCCAAGAGACCCAGTACTTC. Its protein product is CASKPGTVQETQYF.

The rearrangement uses TRBV6-4 and TRBJ1-2; TRBD1 is a possible D gene (6 bases). The ends were cut back, 0 bases at V and 8 bases at J, with 10 bases in the middle. CDR3 length: 13 residues. CDR1 and CDR2 from the germline V gene are MRHNA and SNTAGT. CDR3 region: CASSDSEGGGYTF. The CDR3 DNA is TGTGCCAGCAGTGACTCGGAGGGGGGCGGCTACACCTTC.

The chain couples TRBV25-1 to TRBJ1-2, with 8 positions matching TRBD1. Germline V CDR1 and CDR2: MGHDK, SYGVNS. The CDR3 runs 15 residues. The V and J ends lost 3 bases and 5 bases, in that order; junction bases with no gene match: 8. CDR3 loop: CASSDYRDRTYGYTF. In DNA form, the CDR3 reads TGTGCCAGCAGTGATTACAGGGACAGGACATATGGCTACACCTTC.

The J gene is TRBJ2-4, the V gene TRBV28, with D possibly being TRBD1 (5 bases). Germline V gives CDR1 MDHEN, CDR2 SYDVKM. This CDR3 has 13 amino acids. The V end lost 7 bases, the J end lost 6 bases, and 13 bases lay between the germline ends. The CDR3 DNA sequence: TGTGCCAGCACTACAGAGGACATAAACATTCAGTACTTC. This gives the protein CASTTEDINIQYF.

This chain links TRBV7-3 with TRBJ2-1, with 9 bases fitting TRBD1. This CDR3 has 16 amino acids. CDR1 is SGHTA, CDR2 FQGTGA, per germline. With V trimmed by 5 bases and J by 2 bases, 7 bases remained unmatched. The CDR3 spells CASSPAGTGTYNEQFF. The CDR3 DNA follows: TGTGCCAGCAGCCCCGCGGGGACAGGGACCTACAATGAGCAGTTCTTC.

The CDR3 bases are TGTGCCAGCAGTCCCCTCGATAATTCACCCCTCCACTTT. Translation: CASSPLDNSPLHF. V usage is TRBV2 and J usage is TRBJ1-6, with D unresolved. Germline loops: CDR1 SNHLY, CDR2 FYNNEI. V shed 5 bases and J shed 5 bases, with 7 bases lying between them. The CDR3 runs to 13 residues.

Written as DNA, the CDR3 is TGTGCCAGCAGCCCACTCACAGGCCTTTCGGAGACCCAGTACTTC. This gives the protein CASSPLTGLSETQYF. V gene TRBV5-8 combines with J gene TRBJ2-5; D possibly corresponds to TRBD1 (5 bases). CDR1 and CDR2 (germline): SGHTS, YDEGEE. The ends were cut back, 4 bases at V and 5 bases at J, with 18 bases in the middle. The CDR3 extends over 15 amino acids.

The CDR3 DNA is TGTGCCAGTAGTATACAGACAATGAACACTGAAGCTTTCTTT. Its protein is CASSIQTMNTEAFF. V usage is TRBV19 and J usage is TRBJ1-1, with D uncertain. The CDR3 loop spans 14 amino acids. The germline V and J ends were trimmed by 2 bases and 0 bases, with 7 bases remaining between them. In germline, CDR1 is LNHDA, CDR2 SQIVND (reference sequence).

The genes are TRBV5-5 and TRBJ2-3; weak D call: TRBD2 (7 bases). CDR1 SGHKS and CDR2 YYEKEE come from the germline V gene (reference sequence). V shed 2 bases and J shed 0 bases, with 16 bases lying between them. The CDR3 is 17 amino acids. CDR3 DNA: TGTGCCAGCAGCTTTGGGATTGGGGGGGCTAGCACAGATACGCAGTATTTT. Its translation is CASSFGIGGASTDTQYF.

This chain links TRBV6-4 with TRBJ2-2, with D perhaps assigned TRBD1 or TRBD2 (5 bases each). Germline CDR1 reads MRHNA; CDR2 reads SNTAGT. Trimming cost V 6 bases and J 4 bases, with 12 bases left between them. CDR3 length: 14 amino acids. The CDR3 reads CASSQGPLTGELFF. CDR3 coding DNA: TGTGCCAGCAGCCAGGGACCACTCACCGGGGAGCTGTTTTTT.

This sequence joins TRBV18 and TRBJ2-1, with D possibly matching TRBD1 (5 bases). This CDR3 has 14 amino acids. Germline values: CDR1 KGHSH, CDR2 LQKENI. V was trimmed by 1 base and J by 4 bases, leaving 8 bases between them. The CDR3 DNA follows: TGTGCCAGCTCACCACAGGGGCGATACAATGAGCAGTTCTTC. Its translation is CASSPQGRYNEQFF.

The V gene is TRBV7-2, the J gene TRBJ1-1, with a possible D match to TRBD1 (6 bases). V gave up 5 bases and J gave up 7 bases, with 11 bases separating them. This CDR3 has 12 residues. Looked up from germline, CDR1 is SGHTA and CDR2 is FQGNSA. CDR3 residues: CASSAQGVEAFF. The CDR3, as DNA: TGTGCCAGCAGCGCACAGGGAGTTGAAGCTTTCTTT.

This clone was observed a few times. V gene TRBV27 combines with J gene TRBJ1-2; the D gene is possibly TRBD1 (5 bases). CDR1 and CDR2 (germline): MNHEY, SMNVEV (reference sequence). The CDR3 runs to 15 residues. V was cut by 6 bases and J by 3 bases, with 17 bases left in between. For the CDR3, the DNA is TGTGCCAGCAGGATCTTCCAAGGGGCTTACTATGGCTACACCTTC. Translated, it gives CASRIFQGAYYGYTF.

The chain joins TRBV10-3 to TRBJ1-2; D gene unclear. Germline V lookup: CDR1 ENHRY, CDR2 SYGVKD. The V end was cut by 5 bases, the J end by 0 bases, with 13 bases between. The CDR3 spans 15 residues. In nucleotides, the CDR3 is TGTGCCATCAGTCCCGGAGACGCACCTAACTATGGCTACACCTTC. Translated: CAISPGDAPNYGYTF.

This rearrangement joins TRBV28 to TRBJ2-1, with D unresolved. Trimming shortened V by 5 bases and J by 8 bases, and 19 bases separated the two germline ends. CDR1 is MDHEN and CDR2 is SYDVKM in the germline V gene. This CDR3 spans 15 amino acids. As DNA, the CDR3 is TGTGCCAGCAGTCCCTCCGGTAGGGTTCGGGATGAGCAGTTCTTC. Residues: CASSPSGRVRDEQFF. Combining the CDR3 with reference TRBV28 and TRBJ2-1 gives the whole variable domain DVKVTQSSRYLVKRTGEKVFLECVQDMDHENMFWYRQDPGLGLRLIYFSYDVKMKEKGDIPEGYSVSREKKERFSLILESASTNQTSMYLCASSPSGRVRDEQFFGPGTRLTVL.

The rearrangement uses TRBV6-6 and TRBJ1-5; no clear D. Germline loops: CDR1 MNHNY, CDR2 SVGAGI (reference sequence). This CDR3 is built from 14 residues. V was trimmed by 0 bases and J by 0 bases, leaving 3 bases between them. As DNA, the CDR3 is TGTGCCAGCAGTTACTCAAATAGCAATCAGCCCCAGCATTTT. It is translated as CASSYSNSNQPQHF.

The V call is TRBV6-1, the J call TRBJ1-1, with D perhaps matching TRBD1 (5 bases). This CDR3 is 13 amino acids long. Looked up from germline, CDR1 is MNHNS and CDR2 is SASEGT. V was cut by 6 bases and J by 5 bases, with 13 bases left in between. CDR3 coding DNA: TGTGCCAGCAGGAATGGGGGGTTGACTGAAGCTTTCTTT. Amino acid sequence: CASRNGGLTEAFF.

There are a few counts of this clone. V usage is TRBV5-1 and J usage is TRBJ2-5; no reliable D call. Trimming took 2 bases from V and 0 from J, leaving 2 bases between them. The CDR3 sequence is 12 residues long. Germline V lookup: CDR1 SGHRS, CDR2 YFSETQ. CDR3: CASSLHQETQYF. For the CDR3, the DNA is TGCGCCAGCAGCTTACACCAAGAGACCCAGTACTTC.

This sequence joins TRBV2 and TRBJ2-7; D gene unclear. V was cut by 1 base and J by 6 bases, with 10 bases left in between. CDR1 is SNHLY, CDR2 FYNNEI, per germline. This CDR3 is 13 amino acids long. The CDR3: CASSEVAMGEQYV. In DNA, the CDR3 is TGTGCCAGCAGTGAAGTCGCTATGGGCGAGCAGTACGTC.

This clone turned up a few times. The V call is TRBV5-6, the J call TRBJ2-2, with 8 positions matching TRBD1. Trimming at V came to 1 base and at J to 4 bases, leaving 6 bases not matched to a gene. The CDR3 consists of 16 residues. Germline values: CDR1 SGHDT, CDR2 YYEEEE. CDR3 nucleotides: TGTGCCAGCAGCTTGCCAGGGGGCGTTGGCACCGGGGAGCTGTTTTTT. Translation: CASSLPGGVGTGELFF.

CDR3 bases: TGCGCCAGCAGCTTGGGGGACGGACCCCTCGAGCAGTACTTC. Translation: CASSLGDGPLEQYF. The V gene is TRBV5-1, the J gene TRBJ2-7; TRBD1 or TRBD2 may be the D gene (5 bases each). The V gene lost 0 bases and the J gene lost 6 bases, with 13 bases spanning the gap. This CDR3 has 14 amino acids. Germline CDR1 SGHRS, CDR2 YFSETQ. Supplemented by reference TRBV5-1 and TRBJ2-7, the full variable domain reads KAGVTQTPRYLIKTRGQQVTLSCSPISGHRSVSWYQQTPGQGLQFLFEYFSETQRNKGNFPGRFSGRQFSNSRSEMNVSTLELGDSALYLCASSLGDGPLEQYFGPGTRLTVT.